This T cell receptor (beta chain) was captured in a study of beta chain features in type 1 diabetes. This clone was picked up a small number of times. Germline V CDR1 and CDR2: SGHTA, FQGNSA. This CDR3 comprises 15 residues. J gave up 2 bases and V 3 bases, and 6 bases lay outside the gene matches. The authors reverse transcribed all of the isolated RNA, so sequencing captured expressed TCRB transcripts. Assay used: immunoSEQ multiplex PCR; TCRdb lists only in-frame clones, some missing. Of about 290,000 clones listed, under 8.5% are singletons. The chain joins TRBV7-2 to TRBJ2-5; TRBD1 agrees at 7 bases. The sample comprised central memory CD4+ T cells from blood. This receptor was obtained from a woman aged 18-29 years in good health. The DNA for the CDR3 is TGTGCCAGCAGCTTCTCCGGGACAGATCAAGAGACCCAGTACTTC. Amino acids: CASSFSGTDQETQYF.